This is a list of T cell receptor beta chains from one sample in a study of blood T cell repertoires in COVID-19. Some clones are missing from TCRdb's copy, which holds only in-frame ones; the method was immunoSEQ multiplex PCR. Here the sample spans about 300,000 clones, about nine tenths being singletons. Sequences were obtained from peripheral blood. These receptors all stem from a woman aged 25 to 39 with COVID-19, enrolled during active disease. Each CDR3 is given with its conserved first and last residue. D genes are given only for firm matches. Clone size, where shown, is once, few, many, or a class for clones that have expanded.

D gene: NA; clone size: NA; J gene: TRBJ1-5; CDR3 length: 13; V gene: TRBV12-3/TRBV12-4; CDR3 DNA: TGTGCCAGCAGTTGGAGGGGTGATCAGCCCCAGCATTTT; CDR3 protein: CASSWRGDQPQHF
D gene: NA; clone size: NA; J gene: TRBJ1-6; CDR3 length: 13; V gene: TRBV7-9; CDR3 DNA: TGTGCCAGCAGCTTAGGCCAGAATTCACCCCTCCACTTT; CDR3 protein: CASSLGQNSPLHF
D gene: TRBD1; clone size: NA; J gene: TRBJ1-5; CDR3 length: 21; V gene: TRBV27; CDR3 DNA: TGTGCCAGCGGAGATCCTAAACTCACCGGGACAGGGGATCATAGCAATCAGCCCCAGCATTTT; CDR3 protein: CASGDPKLTGTGDHSNQPQHF
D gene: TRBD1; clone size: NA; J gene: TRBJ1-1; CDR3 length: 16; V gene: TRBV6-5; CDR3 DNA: TGTGCCAGCAGTTACTCTCTAGGAACAGGGGCAACTGAAGCTTTCTTT; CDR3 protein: CASSYSLGTGATEAFF
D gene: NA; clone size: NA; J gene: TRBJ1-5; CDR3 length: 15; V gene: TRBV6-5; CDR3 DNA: TGTGCCAGTAGCCTCAGCACTCATCAGACGGAGCCCCAGCATTTT; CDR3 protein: CASSLSTHQTEPQHF
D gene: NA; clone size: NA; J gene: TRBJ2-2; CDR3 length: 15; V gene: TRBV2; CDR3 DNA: TGTGCCAGCAGATTGGCTCGGGCGAACACCGGGGAGCTGTTTTTT; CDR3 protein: CASRLARANTGELFF
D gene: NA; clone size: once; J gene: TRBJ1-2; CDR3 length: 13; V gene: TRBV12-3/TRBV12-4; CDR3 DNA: TGTGCCAGCAGATTTAACGGGAGGGTTGGCTACACCTTC; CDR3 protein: CASRFNGRVGYTF
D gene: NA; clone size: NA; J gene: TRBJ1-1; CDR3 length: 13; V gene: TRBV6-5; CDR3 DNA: TGTGCCAGCAGGCGGGACGGGAACACTGAAGCTTTCTTT; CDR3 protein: CASRRDGNTEAFF
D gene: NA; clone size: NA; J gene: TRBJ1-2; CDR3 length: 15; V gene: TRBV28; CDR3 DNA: TGTGCCAGCAGCCGATCCACGGGGTGGAACTATGGCTACACCTTC; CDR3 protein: CASSRSTGWNYGYTF
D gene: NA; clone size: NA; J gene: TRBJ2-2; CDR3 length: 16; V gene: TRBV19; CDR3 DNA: TGTGCCAGCAAGTATAGGGGGGGACCCTCCCCCGGGGAGCTGTTTTTT; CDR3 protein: CASKYRGGPSPGELFF
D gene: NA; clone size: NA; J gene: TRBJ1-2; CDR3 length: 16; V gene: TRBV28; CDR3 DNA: TGTGCCAGCAGTCCTTACACAGGCGTAGCTAACTATGGCTACACCTTC; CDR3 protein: CASSPYTGVANYGYTF
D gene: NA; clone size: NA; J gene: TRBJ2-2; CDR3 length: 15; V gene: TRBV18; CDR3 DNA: TGTGCCAGCTCAACAAGACAGGCGAACACCGGGGAGCTGTTTTTT; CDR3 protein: CASSTRQANTGELFF
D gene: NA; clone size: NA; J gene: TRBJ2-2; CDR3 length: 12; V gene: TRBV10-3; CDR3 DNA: TGTGCCATCCAGGGTAGCACCGGGGAGCTGTTTTTT; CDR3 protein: CAIQGSTGELFF
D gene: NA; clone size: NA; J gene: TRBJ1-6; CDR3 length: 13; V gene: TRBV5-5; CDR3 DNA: TGTGCCAGCAGCCAGTTCCGAAATTCACCCCTCCACTTT; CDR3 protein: CASSQFRNSPLHF
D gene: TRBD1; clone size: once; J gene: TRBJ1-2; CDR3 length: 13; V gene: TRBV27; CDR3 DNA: TGTGCCAGCAGGTCGGGGACAGTCTATGGCTACACCTTC; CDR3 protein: CASRSGTVYGYTF
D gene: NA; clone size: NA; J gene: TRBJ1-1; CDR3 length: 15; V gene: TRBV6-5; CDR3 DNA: TGTGCCAGCAGTTACTCCGGTTTCCCAAACACTGAAGCTTTCTTT; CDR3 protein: CASSYSGFPNTEAFF
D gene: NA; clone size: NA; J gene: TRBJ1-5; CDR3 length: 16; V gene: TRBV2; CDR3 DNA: TGTGCCAGCAGGACAGGATGGGGGGGCAAGAATCAGCCCCAGCATTTT; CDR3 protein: CASRTGWGGKNQPQHF
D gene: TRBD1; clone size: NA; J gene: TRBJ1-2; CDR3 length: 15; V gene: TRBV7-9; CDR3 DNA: TGTGCCAGCAGCGTCGGGACAGCTTCTGACTATGGCTACACCTTC; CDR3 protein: CASSVGTASDYGYTF
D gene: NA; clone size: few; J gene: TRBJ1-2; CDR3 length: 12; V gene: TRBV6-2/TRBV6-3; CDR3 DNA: TGTGCCAGCAGTGCGACCACATGGCTACAGACCTTC; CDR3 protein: CASSATTWLQTF
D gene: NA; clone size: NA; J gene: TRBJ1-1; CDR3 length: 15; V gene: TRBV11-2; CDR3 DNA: TGTGCCAGCAGCTTAATCCAGGGCGTGATTCCTGAAGCTTTCTTT; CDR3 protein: CASSLIQGVIPEAFF
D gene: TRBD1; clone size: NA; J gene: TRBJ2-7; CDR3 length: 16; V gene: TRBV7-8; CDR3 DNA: TGTGCCAGCAGCTTCCTTCCGGGACAGGGTCTCAACGAGCAGTACTTC; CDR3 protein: CASSFLPGQGLNEQYF
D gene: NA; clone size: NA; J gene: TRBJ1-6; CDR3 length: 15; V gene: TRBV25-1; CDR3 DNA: TGTGCCAGCCGGAAAGAGGGTCTTTATAATTCACCCCTCCACTTT; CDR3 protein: CASRKEGLYNSPLHF
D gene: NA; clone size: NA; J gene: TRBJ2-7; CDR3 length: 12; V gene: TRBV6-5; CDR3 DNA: TGTGCCAGCAGTCCCCCCCGGGGGGAGCAGTACTTC; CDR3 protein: CASSPPRGEQYF
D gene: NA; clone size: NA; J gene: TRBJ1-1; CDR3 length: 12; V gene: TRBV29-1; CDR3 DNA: TGCAGCGTTGGGACAGCGAACACTGAAGCTTTCTTT; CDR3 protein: CSVGTANTEAFF
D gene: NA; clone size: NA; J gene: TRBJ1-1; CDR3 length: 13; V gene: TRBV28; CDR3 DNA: TGTGCCAGCAGTTCCCCGACGGGAACCAAAGCTTTCTTT; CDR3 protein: CASSSPTGTKAFF
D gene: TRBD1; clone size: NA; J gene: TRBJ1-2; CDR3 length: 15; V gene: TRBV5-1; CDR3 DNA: TGCGCCAGCAGCCCGGATGGGACAGGGGGCTATGGCTACACCTTC; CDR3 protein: CASSPDGTGGYGYTF
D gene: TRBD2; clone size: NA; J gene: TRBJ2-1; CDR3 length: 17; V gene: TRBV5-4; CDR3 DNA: TGTGCCAGCAGCTTGGGAGGTAGCGGGGCCACCTACAATGAGCAGTTCTTC; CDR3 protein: CASSLGGSGATYNEQFF
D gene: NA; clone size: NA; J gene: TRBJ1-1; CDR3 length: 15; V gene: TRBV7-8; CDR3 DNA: TGTGCCAGCAGCTTCCACAGGGCCCCCAACACTGAAGCTTTCTTT; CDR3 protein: CASSFHRAPNTEAFF
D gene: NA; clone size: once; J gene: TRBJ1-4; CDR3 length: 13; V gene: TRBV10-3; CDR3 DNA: TGTGCCATCAGTGCTGGAGAGAATGAAAAACTGTTTTTT; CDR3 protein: CAISAGENEKLFF
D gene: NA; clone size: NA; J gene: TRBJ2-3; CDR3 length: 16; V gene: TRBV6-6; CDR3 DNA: TGTGCCAGCAGTCCTAGAAGTAGATCTAGCACAGATACGCAGTATTTT; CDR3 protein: CASSPRSRSSTDTQYF
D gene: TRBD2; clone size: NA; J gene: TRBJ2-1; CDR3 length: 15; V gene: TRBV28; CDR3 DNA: TGTGCCAGCAGATGGACTAGCGGGGACCATCGAAGGCAGTTCTTC; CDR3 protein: CASRWTSGDHRRQFF
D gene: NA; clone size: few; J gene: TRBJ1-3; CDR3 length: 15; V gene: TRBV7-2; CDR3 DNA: TGTGCCAGCAGCTCCAGGGATTACCCCGGAAACACCATATATTTT; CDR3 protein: CASSSRDYPGNTIYF
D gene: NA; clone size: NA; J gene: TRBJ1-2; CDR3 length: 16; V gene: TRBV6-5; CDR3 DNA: TGTGCCAGCAGTTACTCGGGGCAGCTCACCTCCTATGGCTACACCTTC; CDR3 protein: CASSYSGQLTSYGYTF
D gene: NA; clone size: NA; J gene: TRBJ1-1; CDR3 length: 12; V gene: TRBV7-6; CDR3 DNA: TGTGCCAGCAGCAACTGGGGGGAGGGAGCTTTCTTT; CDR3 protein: CASSNWGEGAFF
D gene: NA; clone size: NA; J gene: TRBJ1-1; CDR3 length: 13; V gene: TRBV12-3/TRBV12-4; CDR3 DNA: TGTGCCAGCAGTTTAAGTAGCAGCACTGAAGCTTTCTTT; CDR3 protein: CASSLSSSTEAFF
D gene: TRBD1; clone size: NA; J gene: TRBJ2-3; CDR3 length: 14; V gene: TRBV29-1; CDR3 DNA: TGCAGCGTTCCCGGGACAGGATGGTCAGATACGCAGTATTTT; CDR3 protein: CSVPGTGWSDTQYF
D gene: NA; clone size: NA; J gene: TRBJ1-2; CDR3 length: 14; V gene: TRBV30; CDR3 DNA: TGTGCCTGGAGTCCCCCCCTTGGGAGGGAGGGCTACACCTTC; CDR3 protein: CAWSPPLGREGYTF
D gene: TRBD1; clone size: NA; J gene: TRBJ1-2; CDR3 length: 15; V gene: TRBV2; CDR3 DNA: TGTGCCAGCAGCGGGGGACAGTCTAACCGCTATGGCTACACCTTC; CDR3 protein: CASSGGQSNRYGYTF
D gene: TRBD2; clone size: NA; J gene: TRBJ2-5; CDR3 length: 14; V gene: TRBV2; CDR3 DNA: TGTGCCAGCAGTGGGCTAGCGGGGAAAGAGACCCAGTACTTC; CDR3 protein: CASSGLAGKETQYF
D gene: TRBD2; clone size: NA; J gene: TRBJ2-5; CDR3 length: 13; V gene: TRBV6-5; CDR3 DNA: TGTGCCAGCAGTCCTAGCGGAGAAGAGACCCAGTACTTC; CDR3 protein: CASSPSGEETQYF
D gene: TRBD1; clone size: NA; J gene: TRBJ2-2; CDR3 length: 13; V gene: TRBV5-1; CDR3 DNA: TGCGCCACCCGGACAGGGGTGACCGGGGAGCTGTTTTTT; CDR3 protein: CATRTGVTGELFF
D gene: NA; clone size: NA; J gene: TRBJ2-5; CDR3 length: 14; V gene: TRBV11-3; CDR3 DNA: TGTGCCAGCAGCCCAACAAGGACTTTCGGGACCCAGTACTTC; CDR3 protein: CASSPTRTFGTQYF
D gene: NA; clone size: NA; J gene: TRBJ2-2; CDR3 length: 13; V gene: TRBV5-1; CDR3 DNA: TGCGCCAGCAGCTTTGTACTGACCGGGGAGCTGTTTTTT; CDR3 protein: CASSFVLTGELFF
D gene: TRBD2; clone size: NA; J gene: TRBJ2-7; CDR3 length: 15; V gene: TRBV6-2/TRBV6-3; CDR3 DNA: TGTGCCAGCAGTGAGCTAGCGGGGGGCCTCTACGAGCAGTACTTC; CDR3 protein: CASSELAGGLYEQYF
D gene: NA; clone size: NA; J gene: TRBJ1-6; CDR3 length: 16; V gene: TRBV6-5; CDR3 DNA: TGTGCCAGCAGTTACTCGAGAAGTACCTATAATTCACCCCTCCACTTT; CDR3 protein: CASSYSRSTYNSPLHF
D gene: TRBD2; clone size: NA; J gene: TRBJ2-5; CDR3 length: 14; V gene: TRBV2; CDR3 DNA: TGTGCCAGCAGGGGGACTAGCGGACAAGAGACCCAGTACTTC; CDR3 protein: CASRGTSGQETQYF
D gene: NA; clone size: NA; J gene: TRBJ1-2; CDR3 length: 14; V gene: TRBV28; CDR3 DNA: TGTGCCAGCAGCCTACGGGGGGCCTTGTATGGCTACACCTTC; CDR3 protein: CASSLRGALYGYTF
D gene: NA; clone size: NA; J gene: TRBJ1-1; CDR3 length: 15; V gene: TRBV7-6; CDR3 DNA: TGTGCCAGCAGCTTAGCGATGGGCGGAGGCACTGAAGCTTTCTTT; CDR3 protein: CASSLAMGGGTEAFF
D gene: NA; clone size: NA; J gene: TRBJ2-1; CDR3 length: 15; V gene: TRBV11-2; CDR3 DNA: TGTGCCAGCAAACACCCCAGGTTGGGTGGCAATGAGCAGTTCTTC; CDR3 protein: CASKHPRLGGNEQFF
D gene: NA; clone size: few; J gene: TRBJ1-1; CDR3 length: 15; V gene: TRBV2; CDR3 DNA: TGTGCCAGCAGACCGGGACAACTTACCAACACTGAAGCTTTCTTT; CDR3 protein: CASRPGQLTNTEAFF